These 15 T cell receptor beta chains share one sample of origin, sequenced in a study of cytomegalovirus exposure and HLA in healthy donors. The PCR was carried out with 60 Vbeta primers and 13 Jbeta primers. Sequencing used immunoSEQ multiplex PCR; TCRdb keeps in-frame clones, though not all of them. The sample yields about 240,000 clones, around 80% seen once. The sample consisted of PBMCs. Receptor source: a boy aged 5-17 years in good health and CMV-seronegative.

The chain employs TRBV5-4 and TRBJ1-1; TRBD1 might be the D (5 bases). CDR1 and CDR2 from the germline V gene are SGHNT and YYREEE (reference sequence). There are 14 residues in the CDR3. Trimming left V 4 bases short and J 8 bases short, with 18 bases between. This CDR3 is CASSTGTVRGEAFF. For the CDR3, the DNA is TGTGCCAGCAGCACCGGGACCGTACGGGGGGAAGCTTTCTTT.

This clone was observed a single time. This sequence joins TRBV19 and TRBJ2-5, with D unresolved. Germline lookup yields CDR1 LNHDA and CDR2 SQIVND (reference sequence). V dropped 4 bases and J dropped 5 bases, with 5 bases sitting between them. The CDR3 spans 11 residues. The CDR3 coding sequence is TGTGCCAGTAGTACCAGGGAGACCCAGTACTTC. Encoded protein: CASSTRETQYF.

The gene calls are TRBV19 and TRBJ1-4; D is uncertain. Trimming left V 6 bases short and J 6 bases short, with 20 bases between. The V gene's germline CDR1 is LNHDA and CDR2 SQIVND (reference sequence). The CDR3 is made up of 16 amino acids. This CDR3 is CASSLGIPDAYEKLFF. The CDR3 DNA follows: TGTGCCAGTAGCCTCGGGATCCCGGACGCATATGAAAAACTGTTTTTT.

The chain combines TRBV29-1 with TRBJ1-1; D is undetermined. CDR1 SQVTM and CDR2 ANQGSEA come from the germline V gene. V lost 7 bases and J lost 5, with 17 bases in between. This CDR3 has 13 residues. Written as DNA, the CDR3 is TGCAGCGCTCTCACGACAAGAGGGACTGAAGCTTTCTTT. It codes for CSALTTRGTEAFF.

The gene calls are TRBV5-1 and TRBJ1-2; D might be TRBD1 (5 bases). CDR1 is SGHRS and CDR2 is YFSETQ in the germline V gene. Trimming took off 3 bases at V and 0 bases at J, with 15 bases between the two ends. The CDR3 is 16 residues long. CDR3 region: CASSYRGGAANYGYTF. The CDR3 DNA reads TGCGCCAGCAGCTACCGGGGAGGGGCAGCTAACTATGGCTACACCTTC.

V usage is TRBV30 and J usage is TRBJ2-3; TRBD2 matches 7 bases. J gave up 3 bases and V 2 bases, and 8 bases lay outside the gene matches. Looked up from germline, CDR1 is GTSNPN and CDR2 is SVGIG (reference sequence). The CDR3 loop spans 15 amino acids. Here the CDR3 DNA reads TGTGCCTGGAGTCAGGATAGCGGGTATACAGATACGCAGTATTTT. Translated: CAWSQDSGYTDTQYF.

This clone appeared a single time. This chain joins TRBV7-2 and TRBJ2-3, with unresolved D. Trimming stripped 0 bases from V and 0 bases from J, with 7 bases between. The CDR3 extends over 15 amino acids. In germline, CDR1 is SGHTA, CDR2 FQGNSA. CDR3 amino acids: CASSLAARSTDTQYF. CDR3 DNA sequence: TGTGCCAGCAGCTTAGCGGCCAGAAGCACAGATACGCAGTATTTT.

The chain recombines TRBV9 with TRBJ1-1; D ambiguous. From germline, CDR1 is SGDLS and CDR2 YYNGEE. Trimming shortened V by 4 bases and J by 3 bases, and 16 bases separated the two germline ends. This CDR3 has 15 amino acids. The CDR3 loop reads CASSLRWGGDTEAFF. The CDR3 DNA reads TGTGCCAGCAGCCTCAGGTGGGGAGGAGACACTGAAGCTTTCTTT.

The V gene is TRBV11-3, the J gene TRBJ2-3; TRBD1 is a possible D gene (6 bases). Looked up from germline, CDR1 is SGHNT and CDR2 is YENEEA. V lost 2 bases and J 0 bases, leaving 12 bases between the germline ends. The CDR3 has 16 amino acids. The CDR3 region has the DNA TGTGCCAGCAGCTTACGGCAGGGGCCAAGCACAGATACGCAGTATTTT. Its translation is CASSLRQGPSTDTQYF.

The CDR3 region is CASSLSQGAYEQYF. In DNA form, the CDR3 reads TGTGCCAGCAGTTTATCACAAGGGGCCTACGAGCAGTACTTC. This chain links TRBV28 with TRBJ2-7, with a tentative D call TRBD1 (5 bases). Germline values: CDR1 MDHEN, CDR2 SYDVKM. Trimming stripped 1 base from V and 2 bases from J, with 9 bases between. This CDR3 region has 14 residues.

The chain recombines TRBV29-1 with TRBJ1-1; D is ambiguous. CDR1 SQVTM and CDR2 ANQGSEA come from the germline V gene. The CDR3 has 11 residues. V lost 4 bases and J 7 bases, leaving 10 bases between the germline ends. For the CDR3, the DNA is TGCAGCGTTGTCTCGGGGAGTGAAGCTTTCTTT. Amino acids: CSVVSGSEAFF.

The gene calls are TRBV25-1 and TRBJ2-2; the match to TRBD2 covers 10 bases. The CDR3 covers 15 residues. With 6 bases clipped from V and 7 bases from J, the junction kept 8 bases outside the gene matches. The V gene's germline CDR1 is MGHDK and CDR2 SYGVNS. The CDR3 region is CASRPGTSEGGELFF. Written as DNA, the CDR3 is TGTGCCAGCAGACCTGGGACTAGCGAAGGCGGGGAGCTGTTTTTT.

V is TRBV5-1 and J is TRBJ1-4, with D tentatively TRBD1 (6 bases). The CDR3 sequence is 14 residues long. Between the trimmed V and J ends, which lost 4 bases and 0 bases, there was a span of 7 bases. In germline, CDR1 is SGHRS, CDR2 YFSETQ. CDR3 sequence reads: CASSRTATNEKLFF. CDR3 bases: TGCGCCAGCAGCCGGACAGCAACTAATGAAAAACTGTTTTTT.

This chain links TRBV6-4 with TRBJ2-5; 7 nucleotides line up with TRBD2. Germline assignment: CDR1 MRHNA and CDR2 SNTAGT. J gave up 5 bases and V 3 bases, and 9 bases lay outside the gene matches. This CDR3 region has 15 residues. Written as DNA, the CDR3 is TGTGCCAGCAGTGAAACTAGCGTTTGGGGGGAGACCCAGTACTTC. It is translated as CASSETSVWGETQYF.

The gene calls are TRBV10-3 and TRBJ1-2, with a tentative D call TRBD1 (6 bases). The CDR3 is made up of 14 amino acids. Germline CDR1 reads ENHRY; CDR2 reads SYGVKD. Trimming removed 6 bases at V and 1 base at J, with 12 bases between. The CDR3 reads CAISLRTDNYGYTF. DNA of the CDR3: TGTGCCATCAGCCTTCGGACAGATAACTATGGCTACACCTTC.